Sequencing of this T cell receptor beta chain was carried out in a study of T cell responses to AZD1222 COVID-19 vaccine. Assay: immunoSEQ multiplex PCR; the TCRdb copy retains only in-frame clones and omits some. The table shows over 85,000 clones, with approximately 90% occurring only once. Germline CDR1 reads MNHEY; CDR2 reads SMNVEV (reference sequence). The V segment lost 4 bases and the J segment 4 bases; nucleotides outside the gene matches: 3. CDR3 length: 14 residues. This clonotype was obtained from an adult who received the AZD1222 COVID-19 vaccine. Sample: peripheral blood, taken 28 days after the second AZD1222 dose. The chain joins TRBV27 to TRBJ2-3; 9 bases line up with TRBD1. This chain's CDR3 is CASSSRTGADTQYF. For the CDR3, the DNA is TGTGCCAGCAGTTCACGGACAGGGGCAGATACGCAGTATTTT.